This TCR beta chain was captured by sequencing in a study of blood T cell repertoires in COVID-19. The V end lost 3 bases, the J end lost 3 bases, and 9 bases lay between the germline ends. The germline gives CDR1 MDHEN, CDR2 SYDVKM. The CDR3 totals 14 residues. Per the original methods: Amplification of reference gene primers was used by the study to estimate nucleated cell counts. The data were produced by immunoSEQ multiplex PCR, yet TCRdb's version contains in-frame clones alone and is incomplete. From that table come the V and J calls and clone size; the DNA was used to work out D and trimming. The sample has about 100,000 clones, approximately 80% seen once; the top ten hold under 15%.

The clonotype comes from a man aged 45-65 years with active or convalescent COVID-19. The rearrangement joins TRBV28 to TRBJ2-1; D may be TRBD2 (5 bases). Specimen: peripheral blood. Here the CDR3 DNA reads TGTGCCAGCAGTTTCCAGCGGAGCTACAATGAGCAGTTCTTC. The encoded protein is CASSFQRSYNEQFF.